Given below is one T cell receptor beta chain in context. The data stem from a study of shared clonotypes between healthy human individuals. Turning to the study itself: There were three CD4 naive, three CD4 memory, two CD8 naive and one CD8 memory plates per donor.

Sequencing used immunoSEQ multiplex PCR; TCRdb keeps in-frame clones, though not all of them. The sample records 2 million to 2.5 million clones, 93% being singletons. The CDR3 loop spans 15 amino acids. V lost 5 bases and J lost 0; bases outside the gene matches: 4. Germline values: CDR1 SGHTA, CDR2 FQGNSA. The sequenced material came from naive CD4+ T cells from PBMCs. As for subset: CD45RA+ positively selected. The chain uses TRBV7-2 and TRBJ2-1; 7 bases align to TRBD1. This receptor was taken from a man younger than 35 in good health. Some clones in this sample may be carry-over from other donors' samples. Here the CDR3 DNA reads TGTGCCAGCAGCCCACCAGGGGGCTCCTACAATGAGCAGTTCTTC. Translating gives CASSPPGGSYNEQFF.